Following are 22 T cell receptor beta chains from one sample sequenced in a study of cytomegalovirus exposure and HLA in healthy donors. Primers included in the PCR were 60 Vbeta and 13 Jbeta primers. The table came from immunoSEQ multiplex PCR; TCRdb's copy has only in-frame clones and leaves some out. The table has 90,000 to 130,000 clones, roughly 73% seen once. The sequencing sample was made of PBMCs. Receptor source: a woman in her 30s in good health and CMV-seronegative.

The chain couples TRBV7-7 to TRBJ2-1, with TRBD2 matching 8 bases. Per germline, CDR1 SSHAT and CDR2 FNYEAQ (reference sequence). The CDR3 length is 14 residues. After removal of 3 bases from V and 3 bases from J, the junction contained 1 base not matched to a gene. CDR3 residues: CASSLRGVYNEQFF. For the CDR3, the DNA is TGTGCCAGCAGCTTGCGGGGGGTCTACAATGAGCAGTTCTTC. Drawing the rest from reference TRBV7-7 and TRBJ2-1, the complete variable domain is GAGVSQSPRYKVTKRGQDVTLRCDPISSHATLYWYQQALGQGPEFLTYFNYEAQPDKSGLPSDRFSAERPEGSISTLTIQRTEQRDSAMYRCASSLRGVYNEQFFGPGTRLTVL.

J is TRBJ1-1 and V is TRBV6-6; D might be TRBD1 (5 bases). The ends were cut back, 2 bases at V and 2 bases at J, with 12 bases in the middle. Germline lookup yields CDR1 MNHNY and CDR2 SVGAGI (reference sequence). The CDR3 sequence is 15 residues long. CDR3 DNA: TGTGCCAGCAGTTACCCCCCGGACAAAAACACTGAAGCTTTCTTT. It translates to CASSYPPDKNTEAFF.

The V and J genes are TRBV7-8 and TRBJ1-1; D gene ambiguous. Trimming took 5 bases from V and 0 from J, leaving 7 bases between them. The CDR3 loop spans 13 amino acids. Germline loops: CDR1 SGHVS, CDR2 FQNEAQ. The CDR3 loop reads CASSPHMNTEAFF. Written as DNA, the CDR3 is TGTGCCAGCAGCCCTCACATGAACACTGAAGCTTTCTTT.

The chain uses TRBV6-5 and TRBJ2-7, with TRBD2 identical over 11 bases. The CDR3 spans 16 residues. Germline assignment: CDR1 MNHEY and CDR2 SVGAGI. The V gene end was trimmed by 3 bases and the J gene end by 5 bases; junction bases not matched to a gene: 9. CDR3 DNA: TGTGCCAGCAGTTATTTTGCTAGCGGGAGGTCCCACGAGCAGTACTTC. Translated, it gives CASSYFASGRSHEQYF.

This clone was observed a few times. The chain carries TRBV6-1 and TRBJ1-1; D is undetermined. The CDR3 is made up of 10 amino acids. CDR1 is MNHNS, CDR2 SASEGT, per germline. Trimming removed 9 bases at V and 4 bases at J, with 6 bases between. The CDR3 here is CASGVTEAFF. DNA of the CDR3: TGTGCCAGTGGAGTCACTGAAGCTTTCTTT.

This clone appeared a single time. The chain combines TRBV30 with TRBJ2-2; no clear D. This CDR3 comprises 10 residues. The V gene's germline CDR1 is GTSNPN and CDR2 SVGIG (reference sequence). V was clipped by 3 bases and J by 9 bases, with 5 bases between them. The CDR3, as DNA: TGTGCCTGGAGAATTAGGGAGCTGTTTTTT. Encoded protein: CAWRIRELFF.

This clone occurred a few times. V and J are TRBV30 and TRBJ1-5, with TRBD1 as a possible D gene (6 bases). In germline, CDR1 is GTSNPN, CDR2 SVGIG (reference sequence). V shed 2 bases and J shed 4 bases, with 9 bases lying between them. CDR3 length: 13 amino acids. The CDR3 coding sequence is TGTGCCTGGAGTAATCAGGGGAATCAGCCCCAGCATTTT. This codes for CAWSNQGNQPQHF.

The CDR3 DNA is TGTGCCAGCAACCTCGACAGGGGAGGGACCGGGGAGCTGTTTTTT. Translating gives CASNLDRGGTGELFF. This chain joins TRBV6-5 and TRBJ2-2; a possible D gene is TRBD1 (8 bases). The V gene's germline CDR1 is MNHEY and CDR2 SVGAGI. The CDR3 spans 15 residues. The V and J ends lost 7 bases and 5 bases respectively, with 17 bases between them.

The chain combines TRBV7-9 with TRBJ1-1, with 12 bases identical to TRBD1. The junction had 5 bases not matched to a gene; V was cut back by 5 bases and J by 10 bases. Per germline, CDR1 SEHNR and CDR2 FQNEAQ (reference sequence). The CDR3 runs 13 residues. DNA of the CDR3: TGTGCCAGCAGCCGGGGACAGGGGGCTTCAGCTTTCTTT. Its protein product is CASSRGQGASAFF.

This clone came up a few times. The chain recombines TRBV4-2 with TRBJ2-1, with 9 bases fitting TRBD2. V was pared by 4 bases and J by 8 bases, with 6 bases of the junction left unmatched. The germline V gene has CDR1 LGHNA and CDR2 YNFKEQ. The CDR3 loop spans 14 amino acids. CDR3 coding DNA: TGTGCCAGCAGCCCCATGGGACTAGCCGATGAGCAGTTCTTC. Translation: CASSPMGLADEQFF.

The gene calls are TRBV29-1 and TRBJ1-2; maybe TRBD1 (6 bases). Germline V CDR1 and CDR2: SQVTM, ANQGSEA. The CDR3 loop spans 14 amino acids. Trimming left V 5 bases short and J 4 bases short, with 17 bases between. The CDR3 protein is CSVFIQGTGYGYTF. For the CDR3, the DNA is TGCAGCGTTTTCATACAGGGCACTGGCTATGGCTACACCTTC.

About this clone: The sample has other DNA sequences that encode this CDR3 too. V is TRBV5-1 and J is TRBJ2-7, with D perhaps matching TRBD1 (5 bases). Germline-derived CDR1 and CDR2 are SGHRS and YFSETQ. Trimming shortened V by 0 bases and J by 1 base, and 5 bases separated the two germline ends. CDR3 length equals 13 residues. The CDR3, as DNA: TGCGCCAGCAGCTTGGCAGGGTCCTACGAGCAGTACTTC. Its protein product is CASSLAGSYEQYF.

This clone was detected once. The chain joins TRBV29-1 to TRBJ1-1; possibly TRBD1 for D (5 bases). The CDR3 has 14 residues. Germline CDR1 is SQVTM and CDR2 is ANQGSEA. The germline V and J ends were trimmed by 1 base and 3 bases, with 12 bases remaining between them. CDR3 bases: TGCAGCGTTGAAGCGTCGGGGGGGGACACTGAAGCTTTCTTT. Translation gives CSVEASGGDTEAFF.

This chain connects TRBV15 to TRBJ2-1; D unresolved. Trimming shortened V by 5 bases and J by 6 bases, and 20 bases separated the two germline ends. The germline CDR1 and CDR2 sequences are LNHNV and YYDKDF (reference sequence). CDR3 size: 16 residues. The CDR3 nucleotides read TGTGCCACCAGCCAAATACCTGGTAGTGGAGTCAATGAGCAGTTCTTC. Amino acid sequence: CATSQIPGSGVNEQFF.

The V call is TRBV27, the J call TRBJ1-2; TRBD1 aligns across 8 bases. The CDR3 is 14 amino acids. Germline loops: CDR1 MNHEY, CDR2 SMNVEV (reference sequence). V gave up 8 bases and J gave up 0 bases; unmatched junction bases: 5. CDR3 bases: TGTGCCAGCCGTGGGACAGGCGCTAACTATGGCTACACCTTC. As protein: CASRGTGANYGYTF.

The chain is built from TRBV30 and TRBJ1-1; D might be TRBD1 (6 bases). Germline CDR1 is GTSNPN and CDR2 is SVGIG (reference sequence). V was pared by 5 bases and J by 1 base, with 8 bases between. The CDR3 sequence is 12 residues long. CDR3 sequence reads: CAWGQTNTEAFF. The CDR3 DNA follows: TGTGCCTGGGGACAGACGAACACTGAAGCTTTCTTT. Full variable domain (outside the CDR3, taken from reference TRBV30 and TRBJ1-1): SQTIHQWPATLVQPVGSPLSLECTVEGTSNPNLYWYRQAAGRGLQLLFYSVGIGQISSEVPQNLSASRPQDRQFILSSKKLLLSDSGFYLCAWGQTNTEAFFGQGTRLTVV.

This chain uses TRBV7-9 with TRBJ1-4, with D unresolved. Trimming cost V 5 bases and J 7 bases, with 11 bases left between them. The CDR3 is made up of 13 amino acids. Germline values: CDR1 SEHNR, CDR2 FQNEAQ (reference sequence). CDR3 sequence reads: CASSLDLAEKLFF. In nucleotides, the CDR3 is TGTGCCAGCAGCCTAGACTTAGCTGAAAAACTGTTTTTT.

A few counts support this clone. The V and J genes are TRBV30 and TRBJ1-1; D ambiguous. The CDR3 sequence is 12 residues long. The ends were cut back, 2 bases at V and 7 bases at J, with 11 bases in the middle. CDR1 and CDR2 from the germline V gene are GTSNPN and SVGIG (reference sequence). The CDR3 sequence is CAWSSNLFEAFF. The CDR3 coding sequence is TGTGCCTGGAGTTCAAACTTATTTGAAGCTTTCTTT.

This clone has only one observation. The chain employs TRBV7-9 and TRBJ1-1; 7 positions agree with TRBD1. Trimming cost V 0 bases and J 4 bases; bases outside gene matches: 5. In germline, CDR1 is SEHNR, CDR2 FQNEAQ (reference sequence). There are 15 residues in the CDR3. The CDR3 region is CASSLATSGGTEAFF. CDR3 nucleotide sequence: TGTGCCAGCAGCTTAGCCACCTCAGGGGGCACTGAAGCTTTCTTT.

This chain joins TRBV6-4 and TRBJ1-1, with 8 positions matching TRBD1. Germline CDR1 reads MRHNA; CDR2 reads SNTAGT. CDR3 length: 16 residues. The ends lost 4 bases at V and 0 bases at J; junction bases unmatched: 7. In DNA form, the CDR3 reads TGTGCCAGCAGTGCGGCAGGGGGCGACATGAACACTGAAGCTTTCTTT. Translating it yields CASSAAGGDMNTEAFF.

Only a few counts were recorded for this clone. The V gene is TRBV30, the J gene TRBJ2-1; D ambiguous. The CDR3 consists of 14 residues. The germline CDR1 and CDR2 sequences are GTSNPN and SVGIG (reference sequence). The V and J ends lost 1 base and 4 bases respectively, with 11 bases between them. The CDR3 loop is CAWSERVEYNEQFF. The DNA for the CDR3 is TGTGCCTGGAGTGAGAGAGTCGAGTACAATGAGCAGTTCTTC.

J is TRBJ1-6 and V is TRBV7-2; D gene ambiguous. Germline V gives CDR1 SGHTA, CDR2 FQGNSA. V lost 5 bases, J lost 5 bases, and 13 bases lay in between. The CDR3 spans 15 residues. The CDR3 spells CASSPPGGNNSPLHF. The CDR3 DNA is TGTGCCAGCAGCCCCCCGGGAGGCAATAATTCACCCCTCCACTTT. The full variable domain, in which reference TRBV7-2 and TRBJ1-6 provide the parts outside the CDR3, is GAGVSQSPSNKVTEKGKDVELRCDPISGHTALYWYRQSLGQGLEFLIYFQGNSAPDKSGLPSDRFSAERTGGSVSTLTIQRTQQEDSAVYLCASSPPGGNNSPLHFGNGTRLTVT.